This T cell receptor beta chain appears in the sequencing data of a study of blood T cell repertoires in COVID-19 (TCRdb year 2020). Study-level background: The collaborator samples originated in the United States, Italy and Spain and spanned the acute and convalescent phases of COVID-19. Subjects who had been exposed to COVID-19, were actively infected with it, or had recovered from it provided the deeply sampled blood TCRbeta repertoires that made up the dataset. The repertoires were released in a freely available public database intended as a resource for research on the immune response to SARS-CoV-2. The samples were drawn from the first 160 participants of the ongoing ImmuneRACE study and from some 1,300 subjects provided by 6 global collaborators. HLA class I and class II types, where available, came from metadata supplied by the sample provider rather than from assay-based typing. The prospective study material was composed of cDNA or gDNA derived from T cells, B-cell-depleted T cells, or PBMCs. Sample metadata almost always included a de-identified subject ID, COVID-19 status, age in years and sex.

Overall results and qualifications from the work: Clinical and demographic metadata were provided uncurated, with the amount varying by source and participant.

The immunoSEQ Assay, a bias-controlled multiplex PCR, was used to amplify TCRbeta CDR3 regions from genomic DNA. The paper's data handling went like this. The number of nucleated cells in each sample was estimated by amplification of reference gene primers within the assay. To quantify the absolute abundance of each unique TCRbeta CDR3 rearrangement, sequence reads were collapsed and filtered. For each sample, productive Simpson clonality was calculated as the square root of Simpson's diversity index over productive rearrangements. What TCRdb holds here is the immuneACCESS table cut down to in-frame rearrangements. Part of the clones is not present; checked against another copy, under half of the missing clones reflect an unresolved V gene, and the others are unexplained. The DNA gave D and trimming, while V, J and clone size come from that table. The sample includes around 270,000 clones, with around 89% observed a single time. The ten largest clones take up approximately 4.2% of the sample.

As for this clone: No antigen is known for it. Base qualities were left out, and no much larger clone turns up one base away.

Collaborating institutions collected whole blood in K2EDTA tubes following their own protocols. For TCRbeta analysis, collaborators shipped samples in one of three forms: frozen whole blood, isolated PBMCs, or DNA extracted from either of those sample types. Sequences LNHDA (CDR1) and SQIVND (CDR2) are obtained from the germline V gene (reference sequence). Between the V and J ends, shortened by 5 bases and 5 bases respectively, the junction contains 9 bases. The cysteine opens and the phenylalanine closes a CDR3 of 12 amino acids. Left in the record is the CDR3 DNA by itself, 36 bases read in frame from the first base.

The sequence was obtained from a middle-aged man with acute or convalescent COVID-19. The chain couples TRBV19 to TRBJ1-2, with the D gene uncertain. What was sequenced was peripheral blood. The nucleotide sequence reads TGTGCCAGTAGTTCCTATAGATATGGCTACACCTTC. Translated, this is CASSSYRYGYTF. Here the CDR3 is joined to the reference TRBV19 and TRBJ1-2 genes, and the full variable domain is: DGGITQSPKYLFRKEGQNVTLSCEQNLNHDAMYWYRQDPGQGLRLIYYSQIVNDFQKGDIAEGYSVSREKKESFPLTVTSAQKNPTAFYLCASSSYRYGYTFGSGTRLTVV.